This T cell receptor beta chain was captured in a study of Ad26.COV2.S vaccination and SARS-CoV-2 variants. Assay used: immunoSEQ multiplex PCR; TCRdb lists only in-frame clones, some missing. The repertoire has fewer than 500,000 clones, 75% to 95% of them found once; the top ten carry 12%. The treatment here: 19 received Ad26.COV2.S at low or high dose, single or two shots; a few received placebo; per-sample allocation not given. Collection of samples fell on day 63 after the first vaccine or placebo injection. This TCR was sampled from a person between 18 and 65 years old who received the Ad26.COV2.S COVID-19 vaccine or a placebo. The sequencing here drew on peripheral blood, taken in a trial of Ad26.COV2.S vaccine versus placebo.

In DNA form, the CDR3 reads TGTGCCAGCAGCTTAGCACTAGCGGGGAGGAATGAGCAGTTCTTC. Its protein is CASSLALAGRNEQFF. The rearrangement links TRBV11-2 to TRBJ2-1; TRBD2 aligns across 10 bases. Trimming at V came to 1 base and at J to 7 bases, leaving 4 bases not matched to a gene. This CDR3 spans 15 amino acids. Germline V CDR1 and CDR2: SGHAT, FQNNGV.